Shown below are 3 T cell receptor beta chains from a single sample sequenced in a study of cytomegalovirus exposure and HLA in healthy donors. This PCR relied on a set of 60 Vbeta primers and 13 Jbeta primers. TCRdb keeps only in-frame clones here, not all; method: immunoSEQ multiplex PCR. The sample comprises about 190,000 clones, over 70% of which are singletons, and 1.7% rests with the top ten. The sample taken for sequencing was PBMCs. The receptors originated from a man between 35 and 55 years old in good health and CMV-seropositive.

The rearrangement joins TRBV9 to TRBJ2-1, with D perhaps TRBD2 (6 bases). The CDR3 is 14 amino acids. V shed 2 bases and J shed 5 bases, with 11 bases lying between them. Per the germline V gene, CDR1 is SGDLS and CDR2 is YYNGEE. The DNA for the CDR3 is TGTGCCAGCAGCGTCGGGACTCTCCACAATGAGCAGTTCTTC. It yields the protein CASSVGTLHNEQFF.

The rearrangement joins TRBV4-2 to TRBJ1-4, with D unclear. V was clipped by 1 base and J by 5 bases, with 11 bases between them. There are 15 residues in the CDR3. The germline V gene encodes CDR1 LGHNA and CDR2 YNFKEQ. The CDR3 loop is CASSQGRGDNEKLFF. DNA for the CDR3: TGTGCCAGCAGCCAAGGGCGGGGAGACAATGAAAAACTGTTTTTT.

The V and J genes are TRBV28 and TRBJ2-2, with 7 nucleotides matching TRBD1. CDR1 and CDR2 (germline): MDHEN, SYDVKM. Germline trimming cut 6 bases from V and 4 bases from J; bases unmatched to any gene: 14. There are 17 residues in the CDR3. CDR3 loop: CASRLQQGTFGTGELFF. In nucleotides, the CDR3 is TGTGCCAGCAGATTACAACAGGGGACGTTTGGCACCGGGGAGCTGTTTTTT.